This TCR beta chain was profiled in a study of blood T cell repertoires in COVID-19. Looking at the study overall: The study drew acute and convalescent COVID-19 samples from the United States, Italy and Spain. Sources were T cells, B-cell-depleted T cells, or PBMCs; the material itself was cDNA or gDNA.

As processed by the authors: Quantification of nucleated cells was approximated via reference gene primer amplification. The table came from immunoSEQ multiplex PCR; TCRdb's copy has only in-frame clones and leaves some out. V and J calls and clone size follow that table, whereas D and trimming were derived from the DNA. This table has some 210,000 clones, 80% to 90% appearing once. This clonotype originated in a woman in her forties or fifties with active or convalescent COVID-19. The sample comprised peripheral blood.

The CDR3: CASSGGTSGPTGELFF. In nucleotides, the CDR3 is TGTGCCAGCAGCGGCGGGACTAGCGGCCCCACCGGGGAGCTGTTTTTT. The rearrangement uses TRBV9 and TRBJ2-2; the match to TRBD2 covers 11 bases. The CDR3 has 16 amino acids. Per the germline V gene, CDR1 is SGDLS and CDR2 is YYNGEE. J lost 4 bases, V lost 3 bases, and 5 bases had no gene match.